A single sample is the source of the 10 T cell receptor beta chains below, sequenced in a study of T cell responses to AZD1222 COVID-19 vaccine. The repertoire was sequenced with immunoSEQ multiplex PCR; TCRdb's copy has only in-frame clones and lacks some. The table records around 130,000 clones, around nine tenths of them present only once. The sequencing used peripheral blood, collected 28 days after the second AZD1222 dose. All receptors derive from an adult who received the AZD1222 COVID-19 vaccine.

The chain recombines TRBV27 with TRBJ1-3; D uncertain. The germline gives CDR1 MNHEY, CDR2 SMNVEV (reference sequence). V was clipped by 6 bases and J by 7 bases, with 19 bases between them. There are 15 residues in the CDR3. CDR3 nucleotides: TGTGCCAGCAGCCTCTCCGGTCAAGGGAGGAACACCATATATTTT. Amino acids: CASSLSGQGRNTIYF.

The chain uses TRBV5-4 and TRBJ2-3, with 9 bases lining up with TRBD1. The V gene's germline CDR1 is SGHNT and CDR2 YYREEE (reference sequence). The CDR3 runs 16 residues. V shed 5 bases and J 4 bases; nucleotides not matched to a gene: 11. In DNA form, the CDR3 reads TGTGCCAGCAGTACCTCCGGGACAGGGTCCGCAGATACGCAGTATTTT. Amino acids: CASSTSGTGSADTQYF. The full variable domain, with the rest looked up from reference TRBV5-4 and TRBJ2-3, is ETGVTQSPTHLIKTRGQQVTLRCSSQSGHNTVSWYQQALGQGPQFIFQYYREEENGRGNFPPRFSGLQFPNYSSELNVNALELDDSALYLCASSTSGTGSADTQYFGPGTRLTVL.

The chain is built from TRBV28 and TRBJ1-6; D uncertain. The CDR3 consists of 12 residues. With 7 bases removed from V and 6 bases from J, the gap between germline ends came to 7 bases. CDR1 is MDHEN, CDR2 SYDVKM, per germline. CDR3 protein: CASKEGNSPLHF. For the CDR3, the DNA is TGTGCCAGCAAGGAGGGTAATTCACCCCTCCACTTT.

The chain links TRBV30 to TRBJ1-1, with D possibly matching TRBD1 (5 bases). V lost 3 bases, J lost 3 bases, and 14 bases lay in between. The CDR3 is made up of 14 amino acids. Germline V gene lookup returns CDR1 GTSNPN and CDR2 SVGIG (reference sequence). In DNA form, the CDR3 reads TGTGCCTGGAGGGGGGGACTGAGCCACACTGAAGCTTTCTTT. Protein product: CAWRGGLSHTEAFF.

The chain recombines TRBV3-1 (or the pseudogene TRBV3-2) with TRBJ2-7, with TRBD1 matching over 10 bases. V lost 4 bases and J lost 4; bases outside the gene matches: 7. Germline V CDR1 and CDR2: LGHDT, YNNKEL (reference sequence). CDR3 length equals 15 residues. The CDR3 here is CASSPRQGALYEQYF. CDR3 DNA: TGTGCCAGCAGCCCCCGACAGGGGGCATTGTACGAGCAGTACTTC.

This clone was counted a single time. J is TRBJ2-7 and V is TRBV5-1; D may be TRBD1 (6 bases). Germline values: CDR1 SGHRS, CDR2 YFSETQ. The CDR3 is 15 amino acids. The V gene lost 4 bases and the J gene lost 0 bases, with 14 bases spanning the gap. CDR3 in DNA: TGCGCCAGCAGCAGTGACAGGTACTCCTCCTACGAGCAGTACTTC. Translated, it gives CASSSDRYSSYEQYF. The full variable domain, rest sourced from reference TRBV5-1 and TRBJ2-7, is KAGVTQTPRYLIKTRGQQVTLSCSPISGHRSVSWYQQTPGQGLQFLFEYFSETQRNKGNFPGRFSGRQFSNSRSEMNVSTLELGDSALYLCASSSDRYSSYEQYFGPGTRLTVT.

The chain links TRBV25-1 to TRBJ2-1; 8 nucleotides line up with TRBD2. The CDR3 spans 14 residues. Germline V gene sequence: CDR1 MGHDK, CDR2 SYGVNS. The trim removed 3 bases at V and 7 bases at J, leaving 5 bases unmatched. Here the CDR3 DNA reads TGTGCCAGCAGTGACAGCGGGAGTCAAAATGAGCAGTTCTTC. Its translation: CASSDSGSQNEQFF.

The chain carries TRBV7-6 and TRBJ2-3; 10 bases are shared with TRBD2. The germline V gene encodes CDR1 SGHVS and CDR2 FNYEAQ. Trimming cost V 5 bases and J 4 bases; bases outside gene matches: 6. This CDR3 has 15 amino acids. As DNA, the CDR3 is TGTGCCAGCAGCCTCCTAGCGGGAGACGCAGATACGCAGTATTTT. Its translation: CASSLLAGDADTQYF.

This clone was recorded a few times. The CDR3 nucleotides read TGTGCCAGCAGCTCCGGGGGTGTGGCTTTCTTT. This gives the protein CASSSGGVAFF. The chain combines TRBV7-9 with TRBJ1-1, with a tentative D call TRBD1 (5 bases). The V end lost 4 bases, the J end lost 11 bases, and 11 bases lay between the germline ends. This CDR3 region has 11 residues. Germline V gene sequence: CDR1 SEHNR, CDR2 FQNEAQ (reference sequence).

The V and J genes are TRBV4-3 and TRBJ2-7; 7 bases are shared with TRBD2. CDR3 size: 18 residues. The junction had 13 bases not matched to a gene; V was cut back by 0 bases and J by 2 bases. CDR1 and CDR2 from the germline V gene are LGHNA and YSLEER. The CDR3 sequence is CASSQDPLGLAAPYEQYF. CDR3 bases: TGCGCCAGCAGCCAAGACCCACTGGGGCTAGCGGCCCCCTACGAGCAGTACTTC.